A single sample gave rise to the 28 T cell receptor beta chains below, sequenced in a study of cytomegalovirus exposure and HLA in healthy donors. The primer mix had 60 Vbeta and 13 Jbeta primers. Using immunoSEQ multiplex PCR, the repertoire was profiled, and TCRdb retains in-frame clones only, with some absent. The data show around 180,000 clones, around 80% seen once. Sequenced sample: PBMCs. All receptors derive from a young woman in good health and CMV-seropositive.

The rearrangement joins TRBV5-1 to TRBJ2-5, with D maybe TRBD2 (5 bases). Trimming took 4 bases from V and 1 from J, leaving 14 bases between them. CDR1 and CDR2 from the germline V gene are SGHRS and YFSETQ. This CDR3 has 15 amino acids. The CDR3 nucleotides are TGCGCCAGCAGCCCGGGTCGGACTCCCCAAGAGACCCAGTACTTC. Translation gives CASSPGRTPQETQYF.

This chain connects TRBV5-5 to TRBJ1-5; 7 bases agree with TRBD1. With V trimmed by 2 bases and J by 6 bases, 5 bases remained unmatched. CDR1 and CDR2 (germline): SGHKS, YYEKEE (reference sequence). This CDR3 is 14 amino acids long. The CDR3 sequence: CASSLRQGSQPQHF. For the CDR3, the DNA is TGTGCCAGCAGCTTACGACAGGGAAGTCAGCCCCAGCATTTT.

The chain combines TRBV7-9 with TRBJ1-1; no definite D call. The CDR3 spans 11 residues. V lost 6 bases to trimming and J lost 7 bases, with 9 bases between them. Per the germline V gene, CDR1 is SEHNR and CDR2 is FQNEAQ (reference sequence). Here the CDR3 DNA reads TGTGCCAGCAGTCGACACCATGAAGCTTTCTTT. The encoded protein is CASSRHHEAFF.

In its sample, this clone was seen a few times. This chain connects TRBV2 to TRBJ2-1, with D unresolved. Germline assignment: CDR1 SNHLY and CDR2 FYNNEI. The CDR3 covers 14 residues. V gave up 1 base and J gave up 5 bases, with 9 bases separating them. The CDR3 is CASSEGRRDNEQFF. CDR3 sequence (DNA): TGTGCCAGCAGTGAAGGACGGAGAGACAATGAGCAGTTCTTC.

This chain links TRBV7-3 with TRBJ2-1; 7 bases line up with TRBD2. V shed 4 bases and J 1 base; nucleotides not matched to a gene: 7. The germline V gene encodes CDR1 SGHTA and CDR2 FQGTGA. The CDR3 totals 16 residues. The CDR3 sequence is CASSYLLAKSYNEQFF. In nucleotides, the CDR3 is TGTGCCAGCAGCTACCTACTAGCGAAATCCTACAATGAGCAGTTCTTC.

The rearrangement joins TRBV6-5 to TRBJ1-1; no reliable D call. Trimming removed 4 bases at V and 4 bases at J, with 13 bases between. In germline, CDR1 is MNHEY, CDR2 SVGAGI. The CDR3 extends over 14 amino acids. CDR3 in amino acids: CASSSQREGTEAFF. DNA of the CDR3: TGTGCCAGCAGTTCCCAGAGGGAAGGCACTGAAGCTTTCTTT.

This chain joins TRBV27 and TRBJ1-5; D unclear. Trimming pared 2 bases from V and 2 bases from J, leaving 10 bases between. This CDR3 has 15 residues. The germline gives CDR1 MNHEY, CDR2 SMNVEV (reference sequence). CDR3 DNA sequence: TGTGCCAGCAGTTTACGGGAGGCGGGCAATCAGCCCCAGCATTTT. It specifies CASSLREAGNQPQHF.

V is TRBV5-1 and J is TRBJ2-3; tentatively, D is TRBD1 (6 bases). The CDR3 is 14 residues long. Germline V gives CDR1 SGHRS, CDR2 YFSETQ. The germline V and J ends were trimmed by 4 bases and 1 base, with 10 bases remaining between them. CDR3 bases: TGCGCCAGCAGCCTAAGGACAGGCACAGATACGCAGTATTTT. As protein: CASSLRTGTDTQYF.

This sequence joins TRBV4-2 and TRBJ2-6, with a possible D match to TRBD1 (5 bases). CDR3 size: 18 residues. The V gene lost 1 base and the J gene lost 0 bases, with 13 bases spanning the gap. CDR1 and CDR2 (germline): LGHNA, YNFKEQ. CDR3 in DNA: TGTGCCAGCAGCCAAGGGTTCTGGGGCGACTCTGGGGCCAACGTCCTGACTTTC. Amino acids: CASSQGFWGDSGANVLTF.

The rearrangement joins TRBV6-5 to TRBJ2-1; 8 bases are a match to TRBD2. Unmatched junction bases numbered 11, after V lost 5 bases and J lost 8 bases. This CDR3 has 15 amino acids. CDR1 MNHEY and CDR2 SVGAGI come from the germline V gene. CDR3 sequence: CASSRGAGVGHEQFF. CDR3 DNA sequence: TGTGCCAGCAGTCGCGGAGCGGGAGTGGGCCATGAGCAGTTCTTC.

The CDR3 DNA follows: TGTGCCAGCAGTTTATCGACTAGCGGAACATACAATGAGCAGTTCTTC. Translating it yields CASSLSTSGTYNEQFF. The chain has TRBV27 and TRBJ2-1; 9 nucleotides match TRBD2. Germline V gene data show CDR1 as MNHEY and CDR2 as SMNVEV (reference sequence). CDR3 size: 16 residues. With 0 bases clipped from V and 4 bases from J, the junction kept 4 bases outside the gene matches.

The table lists this clone with a few counts. J is TRBJ2-2 and V is TRBV4-1; 11 bases agree with TRBD2. From germline, CDR1 is MGHRA and CDR2 YSYEKL. The CDR3 length is 16 residues. J gave up 7 bases and V 0 bases, and 4 bases lay outside the gene matches. Written as DNA, the CDR3 is TGCGCCAGCAGCCAAGAGGGACTAGCGGACTACGGGGAGCTGTTTTTT. Its protein product is CASSQEGLADYGELFF.

The chain joins TRBV11-3 to TRBJ2-1, with no clear D. The ends were cut back, 7 bases at V and 3 bases at J, with 19 bases in the middle. Germline lookup yields CDR1 SGHNT and CDR2 YENEEA. This CDR3 region has 16 residues. The CDR3 region has the DNA TGTGCCAGCACCCCCGAGGATGGCATCCTCTACAATGAGCAGTTCTTC. Its protein product is CASTPEDGILYNEQFF. The full variable domain, its missing parts supplied by reference TRBV11-3 and TRBJ2-1, is EAGVVQSPRYKIIEKKQPVAFWCNPISGHNTLYWYLQNLGQGPELLIRYENEEAVDDSQLPKDRFSAERLKGVDSTLKIQPAELGDSAVYLCASTPEDGILYNEQFFGPGTRLTVL.

The table lists this clone with a few counts. CDR3 residues: CASRKGGAGGTYEQYF. The CDR3, as DNA: TGTGCCAGCAGAAAGGGGGGCGCCGGGGGGACCTACGAGCAGTACTTC. The J gene is TRBJ2-7, the V gene TRBV5-4; a possible D gene is TRBD2 (7 bases). Per the germline V gene, CDR1 is SGHNT and CDR2 is YYREEE (reference sequence). V was pared by 5 bases and J by 2 bases, with 20 bases between. There are 16 residues in the CDR3.

This chain links TRBV4-1 with TRBJ2-3, with D unresolved. The V end was cut by 2 bases, the J end by 7 bases, with 7 bases between. CDR1 is MGHRA, CDR2 YSYEKL, per germline. CDR3 length: 12 residues. CDR3: CASSQLLYTQYF. CDR3 nucleotides: TGCGCCAGCAGCCAACTCCTTTATACGCAGTATTTT.

The V gene is TRBV11-3, the J gene TRBJ1-2, with D possibly TRBD1 on 5 matching bases. Trimming removed 0 bases from V and 14 bases from J, with 19 bases in between. The CDR3 covers 14 residues. Per the germline V gene, CDR1 is SGHNT and CDR2 is YENEEA. In DNA form, the CDR3 reads TGTGCCAGCAGCTTAGACTCGAATCCAGGGCTGCAAACCTTC. Protein: CASSLDSNPGLQTF.

The rearrangement links TRBV5-1 to TRBJ1-5, with 9 bases matching TRBD1. After removal of 2 bases from V and 9 bases from J, the junction contained 12 bases not matched to a gene. Germline assignment: CDR1 SGHRS and CDR2 YFSETQ. The CDR3 totals 16 residues. In nucleotides, the CDR3 is TGCGCCAGCAGCTTAACCCGGGACAGGGATATTATGCCCCAGCATTTT. Translating gives CASSLTRDRDIMPQHF. Full variable domain (outside the CDR3, taken from reference TRBV5-1 and TRBJ1-5): KAGVTQTPRYLIKTRGQQVTLSCSPISGHRSVSWYQQTPGQGLQFLFEYFSETQRNKGNFPGRFSGRQFSNSRSEMNVSTLELGDSALYLCASSLTRDRDIMPQHFGDGTRLSIL.

The gene calls are TRBV28 and TRBJ1-4, with 7 bases identical to TRBD1. This CDR3 comprises 16 residues. CDR1 MDHEN and CDR2 SYDVKM come from the germline V gene. J was trimmed by 7 bases and V by 6 bases; bases with no gene match: 14. In DNA form, the CDR3 reads TGTGCCAGCAGACCCCCAACAGGGGTAAAGGGTGAAAAACTGTTTTTT. Translating it yields CASRPPTGVKGEKLFF.

This sequence joins TRBV28 and TRBJ1-3; D is undetermined. V was pared by 6 bases and J by 0 bases, with 9 bases between. Germline assignment: CDR1 MDHEN and CDR2 SYDVKM. CDR3 length: 14 amino acids. DNA for the CDR3: TGTGCCAGCAGGGGGAGCCCCTCTGGAAACACCATATATTTT. It yields the protein CASRGSPSGNTIYF. The whole variable domain, filled in from reference TRBV28 and TRBJ1-3, reads DVKVTQSSRYLVKRTGEKVFLECVQDMDHENMFWYRQDPGLGLRLIYFSYDVKMKEKGDIPEGYSVSREKKERFSLILESASTNQTSMYLCASRGSPSGNTIYFGEGSWLTVV.

Here the CDR3 DNA reads TGCAGCGTTTCTCCCCCGCTACAGCCTATAACCTATGGCTACACCTTC. It encodes CSVSPPLQPITYGYTF. The chain combines TRBV29-1 with TRBJ1-2; D is undetermined. The CDR3 runs to 16 residues. V was trimmed by 5 bases and J by 4 bases, leaving 23 bases between them. Germline lookup yields CDR1 SQVTM and CDR2 ANQGSEA.

The rearrangement links TRBV11-3 to TRBJ2-1; 11 bases map to TRBD2. The CDR3 runs 19 residues. Germline V gives CDR1 SGHNT, CDR2 YENEEA. Trimming removed 1 base from V and 1 base from J; junction bases left unmatched: 9. CDR3 nucleotides: TGTGCCAGCAGCTTAGGACTACTAGCGGGAGTTGGGTCCTACAATGAGCAGTTCTTC. Its translation is CASSLGLLAGVGSYNEQFF.

The V and J genes are TRBV2 and TRBJ2-2, with 11 bases identical to TRBD1. V lost 7 bases to trimming and J lost 7 bases; unmatched junction nucleotides: 8. The CDR3 is made up of 15 amino acids. Per germline, CDR1 SNHLY and CDR2 FYNNEI. The CDR3 DNA reads TGTGCCAGCAATCTGGACAGGGGGCAGATCGGGGAGCTGTTTTTT. It translates to CASNLDRGQIGELFF.

A single count supports this clone. The genes are TRBV27 and TRBJ2-2; 8 nucleotides agree with TRBD2. The CDR3 sequence is 11 residues long. The V gene's germline CDR1 is MNHEY and CDR2 SMNVEV (reference sequence). The junction had 5 bases not matched to a gene; V was cut back by 5 bases and J by 15 bases. CDR3 in amino acids: CASSGPGGMFF. The CDR3 DNA is TGTGCCAGCAGTGGCCCGGGGGGGATGTTTTTT.

The chain has TRBV27 and TRBJ1-2; TRBD1 is a possible D gene (5 bases). Per the germline V gene, CDR1 is MNHEY and CDR2 is SMNVEV (reference sequence). The ends were cut back, 8 bases at V and 2 bases at J, with 18 bases in the middle. There are 15 residues in the CDR3. The CDR3 sequence: CASGQQSTANYGYTF. Written as DNA, the CDR3 is TGTGCCAGCGGCCAGCAATCGACAGCAAACTATGGCTACACCTTC.

This clone occurred a few times. Sequence at one end of the junction differs from germline and may be a read error. The chain employs TRBV2 and TRBJ2-4; D remains unclear. The CDR3 runs 10 residues. The V gene's germline CDR1 is SNHLY and CDR2 FYNNEI. This chain's CDR3 is CASSGTVMNF. The CDR3 region has the DNA TGTGCCAGCAGTGGCACAGTAATGAACTTC.

The CDR3 nucleotides read TGTGCCAGCAGCTTGGTCTTGGCTAGCGGGAGCGATGAGCAGTTCTTC. Translated, it gives CASSLVLASGSDEQFF. This sequence joins TRBV5-8 and TRBJ2-1; 10 bases are a match to TRBD2. Germline V CDR1 and CDR2: SGHTS, YDEGEE. V shed 0 bases and J 8 bases; nucleotides not matched to a gene: 8. This CDR3 is built from 16 residues.

This chain uses TRBV10-1 with TRBJ2-5, with TRBD1 matching over 9 bases. Per the germline V gene, CDR1 is WNHNN and CDR2 is SYGVQD (reference sequence). With 6 bases clipped from V and 3 bases from J, the junction kept 2 bases outside the gene matches. The CDR3 runs to 13 residues. This CDR3 is CASSRDREETQYF. CDR3 in DNA: TGCGCCAGCAGCCGGGACAGGGAAGAGACCCAGTACTTC.

The chain couples TRBV23-1 to TRBJ2-5, with D unresolved. TRBV23-1 is an ORF for which the function is uncertain. This CDR3 contains 12 residues. V lost 9 bases and J 2 bases, leaving 10 bases between the germline ends. CDR3 sequence reads: CASSISQETQYF. For the CDR3, the DNA is TGCGCCAGTAGTATTTCTCAAGAGACCCAGTACTTC.